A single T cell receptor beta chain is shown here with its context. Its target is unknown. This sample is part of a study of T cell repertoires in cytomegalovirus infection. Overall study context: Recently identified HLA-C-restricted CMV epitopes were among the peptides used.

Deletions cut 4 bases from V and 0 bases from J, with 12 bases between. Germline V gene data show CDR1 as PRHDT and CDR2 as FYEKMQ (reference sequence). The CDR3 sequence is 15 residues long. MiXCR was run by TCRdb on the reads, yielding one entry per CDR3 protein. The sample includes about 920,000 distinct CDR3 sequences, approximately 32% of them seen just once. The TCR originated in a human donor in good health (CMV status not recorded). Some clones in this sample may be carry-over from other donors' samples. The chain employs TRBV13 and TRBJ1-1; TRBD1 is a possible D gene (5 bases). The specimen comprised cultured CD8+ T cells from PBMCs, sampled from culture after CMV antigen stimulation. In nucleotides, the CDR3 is TGTGCCAGCAGCTGGCGGGGCAGTATGAACACTGAAGCTTTCTTT. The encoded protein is CASSWRGSMNTEAFF.